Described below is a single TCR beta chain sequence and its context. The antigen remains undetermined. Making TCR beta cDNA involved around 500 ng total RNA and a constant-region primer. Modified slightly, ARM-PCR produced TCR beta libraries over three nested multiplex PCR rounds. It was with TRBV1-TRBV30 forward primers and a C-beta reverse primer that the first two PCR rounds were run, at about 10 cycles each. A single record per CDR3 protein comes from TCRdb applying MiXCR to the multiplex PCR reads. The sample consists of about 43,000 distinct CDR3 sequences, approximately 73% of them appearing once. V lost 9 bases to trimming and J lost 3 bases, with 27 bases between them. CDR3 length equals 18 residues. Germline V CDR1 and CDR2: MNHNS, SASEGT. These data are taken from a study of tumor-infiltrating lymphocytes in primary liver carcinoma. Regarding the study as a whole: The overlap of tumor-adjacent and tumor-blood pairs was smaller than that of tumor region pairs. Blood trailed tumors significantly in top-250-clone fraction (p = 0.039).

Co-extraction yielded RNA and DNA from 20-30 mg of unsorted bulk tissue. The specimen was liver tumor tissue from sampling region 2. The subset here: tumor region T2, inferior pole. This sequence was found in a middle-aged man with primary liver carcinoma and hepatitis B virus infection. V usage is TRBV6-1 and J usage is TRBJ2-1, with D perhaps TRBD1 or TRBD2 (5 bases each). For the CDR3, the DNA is TGTGCCAGTACCCTTTCGTTCCCTTGGGCAGGGAGCTACAATGAGCAGTTCTTC. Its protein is CASTLSFPWAGSYNEQFF.